This TCR beta chain was captured by sequencing in a study of cytomegalovirus exposure and HLA in healthy donors. Study-wide results and caveats: Reports indicated that the classifier achieved high specificity and sensitivity in diagnosing cytomegalovirus status.

Details on this clone: Its specificity is not known.

PCR employed 60 Vbeta and 13 Jbeta primers. Only in-frame clones appear in the TCRdb table, and some are missing; sequencing was by immunoSEQ multiplex PCR. The table lists roughly 50,000 clones. This CDR3 comprises 16 residues. Unmatched junction bases numbered 12, after V lost 6 bases and J lost 7 bases. Germline values: CDR1 KGHSH, CDR2 LQKENI. The source material was PBMCs. The source is a man between 40 and 49 years old in good health and CMV-seropositive. The V and J genes are TRBV18 and TRBJ2-5, with 12 bases identical to TRBD2. The DNA of the CDR3 is TGTGCCAGCTCCTCACTAGCGGGAGGTGGAAGAGTGACCCAGTACTTC. This encodes CASSSLAGGGRVTQYF.